The 20 T cell receptor beta chains presented below share a single source sample, sequenced in a study of monozygotic twins with inflammatory bowel disease. From its re-call of the 5' RACE reads, TCRdb lists each CDR3 protein once, without DNA. The table for this sample gives about 440,000 distinct CDR3 sequences. Material: blood. These receptors came from a human donor with ulcerative colitis or Crohn's disease, or a healthy co-twin of an affected twin (not recorded which).

The chain joins TRBV14 to TRBJ2-3. The CDR3 loop spans 13 amino acids. Germline V gene lookup returns CDR1 SGHDN and CDR2 FVKESK. The CDR3 loop is CASSQDLEDTQYF.

The chain recombines TRBV5-1 with TRBJ1-4; the D gene TCRdb calls, TRBD1, cannot be checked with no DNA. The CDR3 is 14 amino acids. Germline CDR1 reads SGHRS; CDR2 reads YFSETQ. CDR3 region: CASSYGEQGEKLFF. Full variable domain (missing parts from reference TRBV5-1 and TRBJ1-4): KAGVTQTPRYLIKTRGQQVTLSCSPISGHRSVSWYQQTPGQGLQFLFEYFSETQRNKGNFPGRFSGRQFSNSRSEMNVSTLELGDSALYLCASSYGEQGEKLFFGSGTQLSVL.

The chain carries TRBV6-1 and TRBJ2-5; TCRdb's D call of TRBD2 is untestable without DNA. Per the germline V gene, CDR1 is MNHNS and CDR2 is SASEGT. This CDR3 has 17 amino acids. CDR3 protein: CASSGGTSGAVRETQYF.

The chain links TRBV12-3 or TRBV12-4 to TRBJ2-1; TCRdb's assignment of TRBD2 cannot be checked, as there is no DNA. CDR3 length: 14 residues. The CDR3: CASSPSSQRNEQFF.

The V and J genes are TRBV20-1 and TRBJ1-5; TCRdb calls TRBD1, which cannot be checked without DNA. The CDR3 has 14 residues. The V gene's germline CDR1 is DFQATT and CDR2 SNEGSKA (reference sequence). The CDR3 loop reads CSATQGAYDQPQHF.

The chain links TRBV5-4 to TRBJ2-1. The CDR3 extends over 15 amino acids. CDR1 is SGHNT and CDR2 is YYREEE in the germline V gene (reference sequence). CDR3: CASRLDRSSYNEQFF.

V usage is TRBV28 and J usage is TRBJ2-4; TCRdb's D gene call, TRBD1, goes unchecked for lack of DNA. The CDR3 runs 11 residues. Germline CDR1 and CDR2: MDHEN and SYDVKM. CDR3 loop: CASSSDRVQYF.

This rearrangement joins TRBV5-1 to TRBJ2-4; TCRdb proposes TRBD2, but this gene call is untestable without DNA. Germline V gives CDR1 SGHRS, CDR2 YFSETQ. This CDR3 is built from 14 residues. CDR3 residues: CASSLEDLEGIQYF.

V and J are TRBV5-1 and TRBJ2-5; TCRdb picks TRBD1, but there is no DNA to check that call. Germline V gene lookup returns CDR1 SGHRS and CDR2 YFSETQ. The CDR3 covers 15 residues. Here the CDR3 reads CASSTGGTGKETQYF.

V gene TRBV5-4 combines with J gene TRBJ1-1; the D call from TCRdb, TRBD1, cannot be confirmed without DNA. In germline, CDR1 is SGHNT, CDR2 YYREEE (reference sequence). This CDR3 is 14 amino acids long. The CDR3 loop is CASSFPGATTEAFF.

The genes are TRBV12-3 or TRBV12-4 and TRBJ2-3; TCRdb calls TRBD1, which cannot be checked without DNA. CDR3 length: 13 amino acids. CDR3: CASSRDRMGTQYF.

The rearrangement joins TRBV5-4 to TRBJ2-7; absent DNA, TCRdb's TRBD2 call cannot be checked. The V gene's germline CDR1 is SGHNT and CDR2 YYREEE (reference sequence). The CDR3 length is 16 residues. CDR3 protein: CASSPWAGTRSYEQYF. The variable domain in full, completed from reference TRBV5-4 and TRBJ2-7, reads ETGVTQSPTHLIKTRGQQVTLRCSSQSGHNTVSWYQQALGQGPQFIFQYYREEENGRGNFPPRFSGLQFPNYSSELNVNALELDDSALYLCASSPWAGTRSYEQYFGPGTRLTVT.

The genes are TRBV6-1 and TRBJ2-4; TCRdb designates TRBD2, a call that cannot be tested without DNA. The CDR3 has 20 residues. Germline V lookup: CDR1 MNHNS, CDR2 SASEGT. The CDR3 loop reads CASSAHLAGGPALTKNIQYF.

The J gene is TRBJ2-7, the V gene TRBV4-3; absent DNA, TCRdb's TRBD1 call cannot be checked. The V gene's germline CDR1 is LGHNA and CDR2 YSLEER. The CDR3 has 15 residues. CDR3 residues: CASSQAGTQLEEQYF.

The chain uses TRBV7-8 and TRBJ2-5; TCRdb lists TRBD1, though no DNA is available to test this call. Germline lookup yields CDR1 SGHVS and CDR2 FQNEAQ. CDR3 length equals 16 residues. CDR3 residues: CASSPSRAGTKETQYF.

The V and J genes are TRBV4-3 and TRBJ2-1; no DNA is available, so the TRBD1 call from TCRdb remains unchecked. Germline values: CDR1 LGHNA, CDR2 YSLEER. The length of the CDR3 is 12 residues. CDR3 sequence reads: CASSQDGGEQFF.

The rearrangement joins TRBV6-5 to TRBJ2-1; TCRdb's D call, TRBD2, is unchecked because there is no DNA. Germline V gene data show CDR1 as MNHEY and CDR2 as SVGAGI. The CDR3 contains 15 residues. The CDR3 loop is CASSYPAGGPNEQFF.

Here the CDR3 reads CASSARTGTLAKNIQYF. This chain joins TRBV7-2 and TRBJ2-4; TCRdb picks TRBD1, but there is no DNA to check that call. Germline V gene lookup returns CDR1 SGHTA and CDR2 FQGNSA. The CDR3 is 17 amino acids.

The chain uses TRBV12-3 or TRBV12-4 and TRBJ2-5. The CDR3 has 15 residues. The CDR3 loop reads CASSSHPNPEETQYF.

The V call is TRBV28, the J call TRBJ2-7. Germline V gene data show CDR1 as MDHEN and CDR2 as SYDVKM. The CDR3 contains 14 residues. The CDR3 reads CASSELTSTYEQYF. The full variable domain, rest sourced from reference TRBV28 and TRBJ2-7, is DVKVTQSSRYLVKRTGEKVFLECVQDMDHENMFWYRQDPGLGLRLIYFSYDVKMKEKGDIPEGYSVSREKKERFSLILESASTNQTSMYLCASSELTSTYEQYFGPGTRLTVT.